This T cell receptor beta chain was observed in a study of graft-versus-host responses after intestinal transplantation. Study details: Transplant recipients had multivisceral, liver-intestinal, or isolated intestinal grafts. Each patient got anti-thymocyte globulin induction, then tacrolimus and steroids for roughly 3 years. Study outcomes and limitations: Recipient marrow harbored GvH clones, some of which surfaced first in ileum or blood. Early post-transplant declines in HvG were associated with peak levels of circulating GvH clones.

Details on this clone: Its antigen is currently unknown.

Measured with immunoSEQ multiplex PCR; TCRdb has only the in-frame clones, and not every one. This table holds 57,000 or so clones, about 93% found once. CDR3 length: 17 amino acids. In germline, CDR1 is SGHRS, CDR2 YFSETQ. V was pared by 4 bases and J by 2 bases, with 13 bases of the junction left unmatched. V and J are TRBV5-1 and TRBJ2-7; TRBD1 aligns across 9 bases. This specimen consisted of PBMCs, obtained roughly 120 days after intestinal transplantation. This TCR was recovered from a human patient who received an intestinal transplant, so some T cells may come from the graft donor. CDR3 bases: TGCGCCAGCAGCCCACAACCTCGGGACAGGGACACCTACGAGCAGTACTTC. This codes for CASSPQPRDRDTYEQYF.